One sample yielded the 8 T cell receptor beta chains listed below, sequenced in a study of shared clonotypes between healthy human individuals. Libraries were prepared by immunoSEQ multiplex PCR; TCRdb keeps only in-frame clonotypes and omits some of them. The sample consists of 2 million to 2.5 million clones, approximately 94% of them appearing once. CD8 cells classed as naive were CD45RO-negative and positively selected for CCR7, excluding terminally differentiated effector memory CD45RA+ cells. Sequenced: naive CD8+ T cells from PBMCs. The receptors here all came from a man aged 18 to 30 in good health. Some clones in this sample may be carry-over from other donors' samples.

V gene TRBV28 combines with J gene TRBJ2-1; 8 bases map to TRBD2. The CDR3 contains 14 residues. Losses at the gene ends were 4 bases for V and 8 bases for J; bases not matched to a gene: 7. Germline values: CDR1 MDHEN, CDR2 SYDVKM. DNA of the CDR3: TGTGCCAGCAGTTCATCAAGCGGGGGTCATGAGCAGTTCTTC. Translation gives CASSSSSGGHEQFF.

This chain connects TRBV7-9 to TRBJ1-2; D remains ambiguous. The CDR3 spans 16 residues. The V gene lost 4 bases and the J gene lost 8 bases, with 23 bases spanning the gap. Germline lookup yields CDR1 SEHNR and CDR2 FQNEAQ (reference sequence). The CDR3 bases are TGTGCCAGCAGCTCGAGTAGCGACTCTCCAATGGGGGGCTACACCTTC. Translating it yields CASSSSSDSPMGGYTF. Supplemented by reference TRBV7-9 and TRBJ1-2, the full variable domain reads DTGVSQNPRHKITKRGQNVTFRCDPISEHNRLYWYRQTLGQGPEFLTYFQNEAQLEKSRLLSDRFSAERPKGSFSTLEIQRTEQGDSAMYLCASSSSSDSPMGGYTFGSGTRLTVV.

The V call is TRBV29-1, the J call TRBJ2-2; 8 positions match TRBD1. V was clipped by 4 bases and J by 6 bases; unmatched bases: 4. The CDR3 has 13 residues. Germline CDR1 is SQVTM and CDR2 is ANQGSEA. The CDR3 protein is CSVVDRVPGELFF. CDR3 coding DNA: TGCAGCGTTGTGGACAGGGTGCCCGGGGAGCTGTTTTTT.

The chain is built from TRBV27 and TRBJ2-2, with 12 bases matching TRBD2. The J segment lost 4 bases and the V segment lost 3 bases, leaving 6 bases of the junction unmatched. Germline values: CDR1 MNHEY, CDR2 SMNVEV (reference sequence). The CDR3 is 17 residues long. DNA of the CDR3: TGTGCCAGCAGTTTCCTCCTAGCGGGAGGGGGCACCGGGGAGCTGTTTTTT. It translates to CASSFLLAGGGTGELFF.

The table lists this clone with a count of one. The identical CDR3 is also encoded by other nucleotide sequences in the sample. The rearrangement links TRBV27 to TRBJ2-1; TRBD2 is a possible D gene (5 bases). This CDR3 contains 14 residues. Trimming removed 2 bases from V and 7 bases from J, with 12 bases in between. Germline V CDR1 and CDR2: MNHEY, SMNVEV (reference sequence). The CDR3 DNA reads as TGTGCCAGCAGTTTACGAGGGCCGGGGAATGAGCAGTTCTTC. Protein sequence: CASSLRGPGNEQFF.

This chain links TRBV18 with TRBJ1-1; D is uncertain. This CDR3 comprises 14 residues. The V gene's germline CDR1 is KGHSH and CDR2 LQKENI. The V gene lost 8 bases and the J gene lost 0 bases, with 13 bases spanning the gap. Here the CDR3 DNA reads TGTGCCAGCCACGGGGAAGACATGAACACTGAAGCTTTCTTT. Translation: CASHGEDMNTEAFF.

A word on this clone: The identical CDR3 is also encoded by other nucleotide sequences in the sample. The chain couples TRBV27 to TRBJ1-2; D uncertain. Germline-derived CDR1 and CDR2 are MNHEY and SMNVEV (reference sequence). The ends were cut back, 7 bases at V and 0 bases at J, with 12 bases in the middle. The CDR3 is made up of 14 amino acids. CDR3 amino acids: CASTPSGSNYGYTF. The CDR3 DNA reads as TGTGCCAGCACCCCATCCGGGTCTAACTATGGCTACACCTTC.

The chain is built from TRBV10-1 and TRBJ2-7, with D maybe TRBD1 (6 bases). The CDR3 length is 13 residues. Germline values: CDR1 WNHNN, CDR2 SYGVQD (reference sequence). V lost 3 bases, J lost 7 bases, and 13 bases lay in between. This CDR3 is CASSDPTGREQYF. Written as DNA, the CDR3 is TGCGCCAGCAGTGATCCGACAGGCCGGGAGCAGTACTTC.